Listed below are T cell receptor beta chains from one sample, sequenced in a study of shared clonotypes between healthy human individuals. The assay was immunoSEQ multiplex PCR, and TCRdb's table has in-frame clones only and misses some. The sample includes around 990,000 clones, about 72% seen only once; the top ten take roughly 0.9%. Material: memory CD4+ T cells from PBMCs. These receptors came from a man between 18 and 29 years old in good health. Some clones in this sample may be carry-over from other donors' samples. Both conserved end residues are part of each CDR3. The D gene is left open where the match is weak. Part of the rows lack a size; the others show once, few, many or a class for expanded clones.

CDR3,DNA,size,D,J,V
CASSLGGGAPQETQYF,TGTGCCAGCAGCTTAGGGGGAGGGGCCCCCCAAGAGACCCAGTACTTC,NA,TRBD2,TRBJ2-5,TRBV11-2
CASRGGQLILAGGNQPQHF,TGTGCCAGCAGGGGAGGACAGTTGATCCTGGCTGGGGGCAATCAGCCCCAGCATTTT,NA,NA,TRBJ1-5,TRBV11-3
CASSLGGQGHEQYF,TGTGCCAGCAGTTTAGGGGGACAGGGCCACGAGCAGTACTTC,NA,TRBD1,TRBJ2-7,TRBV28
CASSAGQGANYEQYF,TGCGCCAGCAGCGCGGGACAGGGGGCGAACTACGAGCAGTACTTC,NA,TRBD1,TRBJ2-7,TRBV5-1
CASSQDGIGSWEQFF,TGCGCCAGCAGCCAAGATGGGATCGGAAGCTGGGAGCAGTTCTTC,NA,NA,TRBJ2-1,TRBV4-1
CASSGQGAGEQYF,TGTGCCAGCAGCGGACAGGGGGCCGGCGAGCAGTACTTC,once,TRBD1,TRBJ2-7,TRBV9
CASSWGQGVGYGYTF,TGTGCCAGCAGCTGGGGACAGGGGGTTGGCTATGGCTACACCTTC,few,TRBD1,TRBJ1-2,TRBV28
CASSLTRPTYEQYF,TGTGCCAGCAGCTTAACCCGTCCTACCTACGAGCAGTACTTC,many,NA,TRBJ2-7,TRBV11-2
CASSRTGAGNTIYF,TGTGCCAGCAGTCGGACGGGGGCTGGAAACACCATATATTTT,many,NA,TRBJ1-3,TRBV25-1
CASSLGGRFSGNTIYF,TGTGCCAGCAGCTTAGGTGGCCGATTCTCTGGAAACACCATATATTTT,few,NA,TRBJ1-3,TRBV7-2
CASSLVQGGYEQYF,TGTGCCAGCAGCTTGGTCCAGGGGGGCTACGAGCAGTACTTC,few,NA,TRBJ2-7,TRBV5-6
CAWIQGAYEQYF,TGTGCCTGGATTCAGGGCGCCTACGAGCAGTACTTC,few,NA,TRBJ2-7,TRBV30
CASSPNYEQYF,TGTGCCAGCAGCCCAAACTACGAGCAGTACTTC,NA,NA,TRBJ2-7,TRBV7-2
CASSLTEAGNTIYF,TGTGCCAGCAGTTTAACAGAGGCTGGAAACACCATATATTTT,NA,NA,TRBJ1-3,TRBV28
CASWQGAGELFF,TGTGCCAGCTGGCAGGGAGCCGGGGAGCTGTTTTTT,NA,NA,TRBJ2-2,TRBV2
CAWSTSDLVINQPQHF,TGTGCCTGGAGTACCTCGGACCTGGTAATTAATCAGCCCCAGCATTTT,NA,NA,TRBJ1-5,TRBV30
CASSSEGGSSYEQYF,TGTGCCAGCAGCTCTGAAGGCGGGAGCTCCTACGAGCAGTACTTC,NA,TRBD2,TRBJ2-7,TRBV2
CASSESVTGELFF,TGTGCCAGCAGTGAGTCGGTCACCGGGGAGCTGTTTTTT,NA,NA,TRBJ2-2,TRBV2
CASSLYSASDTQYF,TGTGCCAGCAGTTTATATTCCGCGTCCGATACGCAGTATTTT,once,NA,TRBJ2-3,TRBV28
CASSVDRHTQYF,TGTGCCAGCAGCGTCGACAGACACACGCAGTATTTT,once,NA,TRBJ2-3,TRBV9
CASSQIAKGPNYGYTF,TGCGCCAGCAGCCAAATCGCCAAAGGGCCTAACTATGGCTACACCTTC,NA,NA,TRBJ1-2,TRBV4-3
CASSQEGTGRNTEAFF,TGCGCCAGCAGCCAAGAGGGGACAGGCCGGAACACTGAAGCTTTCTTT,NA,TRBD1,TRBJ1-1,TRBV4-3
CASSLFRVNNEQFF,TGTGCCAGCAGCTTATTTCGGGTCAACAATGAGCAGTTCTTC,few,NA,TRBJ2-1,TRBV11-2
CAWSVLGYEQYF,TGTGCCTGGAGTGTACTCGGTTACGAGCAGTACTTC,NA,NA,TRBJ2-7,TRBV30
CASSESRNYEQYF,TGTGCCAGCAGTGAATCCAGAAACTACGAGCAGTACTTC,NA,NA,TRBJ2-7,TRBV6-1
CASSWGLAVGSTDTQYF,TGTGCCAGCAGCTGGGGACTAGCGGTGGGGAGCACAGATACGCAGTATTTT,NA,TRBD2,TRBJ2-3,TRBV7-2
CASSLEAGGGTQYF,TGTGCCAGCAGCTTAGAGGCAGGGGGTGGGACCCAGTACTTC,few,TRBD1,TRBJ2-5,TRBV7-2
CASSPQTGATNEKLFF,TGTGCCAGCAGTCCCCAAACGGGGGCTACTAATGAAAAACTGTTTTTT,NA,NA,TRBJ1-4,TRBV28
CASRDRGPQHF,TGTGCCAGTAGAGATCGAGGGCCCCAGCATTTT,NA,NA,TRBJ1-5,TRBV6-4
CASSFQGASQETQYF,TGTGCCAGCAGTTTCCAGGGGGCGTCCCAAGAGACCCAGTACTTC,NA,TRBD1,TRBJ2-5,TRBV28
CSARQGGGAFF,TGCAGTGCTCGGCAGGGCGGAGGAGCTTTCTTT,NA,NA,TRBJ1-1,TRBV20-1
CASSLGASGANVLTF,TGTGCCAGCAGCTTAGGGGCCTCTGGGGCCAACGTCCTGACTTTC,NA,NA,TRBJ2-6,TRBV5-6
CASSIQENTEAFF,TGTGCCAGCAGCATACAGGAGAACACTGAAGCTTTCTTT,NA,NA,TRBJ1-1,TRBV7-3
CASSLGFYRAFF,TGTGCCAGCAGTTTAGGCTTCTACCGGGCTTTCTTT,NA,NA,TRBJ1-1,TRBV28
CASSAQGYEQYF,TGTGCCAGCAGTGCCCAGGGCTACGAGCAGTACTTC,NA,NA,TRBJ2-7,TRBV6-1
CASSPGTGYQPQHF,TGTGCCAGCTCACCGGGGACAGGGTATCAGCCCCAGCATTTT,NA,TRBD1,TRBJ1-5,TRBV18
CASSLRQLEETQYF,TGTGCCAGCAGCTTGCGCCAGCTGGAAGAGACCCAGTACTTC,once,NA,TRBJ2-5,TRBV5-4
CASSIVPGQRSTDTQYF,TGTGCCAGTAGTATAGTCCCGGGACAGAGAAGCACAGATACGCAGTATTTT,many,TRBD1,TRBJ2-3,TRBV19
CSTREGGTGVYEQYF,TGCAGCACCCGGGAAGGCGGGACAGGGGTTTACGAGCAGTACTTC,NA,TRBD1,TRBJ2-7,TRBV29-1
CASRPRVDTEAFF,TGTGCCAGCAGACCGCGGGTCGACACTGAAGCTTTCTTT,NA,NA,TRBJ1-1,TRBV28
CASSPPLGLARGEQFF,TGTGCCAGCTCACCACCGTTAGGACTAGCGCGTGGTGAGCAGTTCTTC,NA,TRBD2,TRBJ2-1,TRBV18
CASARGSYEQYF,TGTGCCAGCGCTCGGGGCTCCTACGAGCAGTACTTC,many,NA,TRBJ2-7,TRBV2
CASSISLAGGPHNEQFF,TGTGCCAGTAGTATATCCTTAGCGGGAGGGCCCCACAATGAGCAGTTCTTC,NA,TRBD2,TRBJ2-1,TRBV19
CASRRGRANTEAFF,TGTGCCAGCAGGAGGGGCAGGGCGAACACTGAAGCTTTCTTT,once,NA,TRBJ1-1,TRBV28
CASRATSGGYTF,TGTGCCAGCAGAGCCACTTCGGGTGGCTACACCTTC,NA,NA,TRBJ1-2,TRBV28
CASSSGLAVNTGELFF,TGTGCCAGCAGCTCGGGACTAGCGGTTAACACCGGGGAGCTGTTTTTT,NA,TRBD2,TRBJ2-2,TRBV11-3